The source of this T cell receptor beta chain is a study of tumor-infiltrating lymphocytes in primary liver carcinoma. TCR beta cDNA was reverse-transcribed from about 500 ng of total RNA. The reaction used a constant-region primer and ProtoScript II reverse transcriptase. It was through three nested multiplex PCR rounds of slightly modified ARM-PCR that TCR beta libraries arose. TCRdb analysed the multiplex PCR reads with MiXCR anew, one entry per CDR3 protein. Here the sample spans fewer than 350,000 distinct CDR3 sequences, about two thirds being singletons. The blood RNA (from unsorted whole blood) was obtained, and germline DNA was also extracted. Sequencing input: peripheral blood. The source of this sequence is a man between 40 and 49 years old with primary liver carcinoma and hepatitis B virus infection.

CDR3 in DNA: TGTGCCAGCAGCGAATATAGCTCCTACGAGCAGTACTTC. Amino acids: CASSEYSSYEQYF. This chain joins TRBV6-6 and TRBJ2-7; D is ambiguous. Germline values: CDR1 MNHNY, CDR2 SVGAGI (reference sequence). Trimming shortened V by 6 bases and J by 0 bases, and 9 bases separated the two germline ends. This CDR3 has 13 residues.